The clone carrying this T cell receptor (beta chain) was seen only a few times. What it recognizes is unknown. The sample originates from a study of T-cell memory formation after mild COVID-19. Whole-study findings and limits: In pre-infection memory, a portion of responding clones appeared, which suggested that cross-reactive memory joined. Among clones contracting day 15 to 85, CD4/CD8 was balanced, whereas later expanders leaned CD4+. Researchers report contracting CD4+ clones mostly in CM and EM, with CD8+ clones in EMRA.

A 5'RACE reaction primed in the constant segment made cDNA libraries of TCR alpha and TCR beta, and these carried sample barcodes and UMIs. TCRdb reprocessed the 5' RACE reads via MiXCR and lists one record per CDR3 protein. The sample records 530,000 or so distinct CDR3 sequences, 15% to 20% being singletons. Germline CDR1 and CDR2: LGHDT and YNNKEL (reference sequence). Trimming took 1 base from V and 5 from J; bases not matched to a gene: 6. This CDR3 is built from 16 residues. The sequence came from an adult woman who had mild COVID-19 (a few samples of this study predate the infection). Cell type and time point are not known. The sequenced sample was PBMCs or a T cell subset sorted from them (not recorded which). The chain recombines TRBV3-1 with TRBJ2-3; 10 nucleotides line up with TRBD2. The CDR3 nucleotides are TGTGCCAGCAGCCAAGTTAGCGGGGGGTTAGGAGATACGCAGTATTTT. Translation: CASSQVSGGLGDTQYF.